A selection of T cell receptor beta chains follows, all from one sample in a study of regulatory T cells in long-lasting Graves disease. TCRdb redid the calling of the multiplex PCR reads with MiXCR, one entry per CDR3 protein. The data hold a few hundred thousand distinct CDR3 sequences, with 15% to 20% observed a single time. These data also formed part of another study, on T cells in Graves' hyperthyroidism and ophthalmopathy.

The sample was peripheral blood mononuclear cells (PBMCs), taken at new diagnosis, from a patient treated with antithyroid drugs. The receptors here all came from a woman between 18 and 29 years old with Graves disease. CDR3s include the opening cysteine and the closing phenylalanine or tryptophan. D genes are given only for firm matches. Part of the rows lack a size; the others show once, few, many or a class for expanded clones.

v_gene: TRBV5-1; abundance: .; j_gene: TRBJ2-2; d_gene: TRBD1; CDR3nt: TGCGCCAGCAGCGGACCCGGGACAGGGTTAGGAGCCGGGGAGCTGTTTTTT; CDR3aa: CASSGPGTGLGAGELFF
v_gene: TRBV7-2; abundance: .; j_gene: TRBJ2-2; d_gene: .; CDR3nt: TGTGCCAGCAGCTTAGGGCAGGGGAAGTCATCCGGGGAGCTGTTATTT; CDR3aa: CASSLGQGKSSGELLF
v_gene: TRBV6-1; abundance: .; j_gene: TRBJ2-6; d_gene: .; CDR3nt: TGTGCCAGCAGAATAACGACCTCTGGGGCCAACGTCCTGACTTTC; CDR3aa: CASRITTSGANVLTF
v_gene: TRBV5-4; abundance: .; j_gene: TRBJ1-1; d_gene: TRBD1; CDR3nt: TGTGCCAGCAGCTCACAGGGGTTCACTGAAGCTTTCTTT; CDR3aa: CASSSQGFTEAFF
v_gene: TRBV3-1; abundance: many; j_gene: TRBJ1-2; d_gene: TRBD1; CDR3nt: TGTGCCAGCAGCCTCGGGACAGAGCAACGGTATGGCTACACCTTC; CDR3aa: CASSLGTEQRYGYTF
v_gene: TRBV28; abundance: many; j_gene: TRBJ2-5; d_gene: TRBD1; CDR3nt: TGTGCCAGCAGATCGGACAGGGTCGGGACCCAGTACTTC; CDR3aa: CASRSDRVGTQYF
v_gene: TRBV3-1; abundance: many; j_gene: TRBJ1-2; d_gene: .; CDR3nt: TGTGCCAGCAGCCAAGTCGGCGGGGTGGAAGGTGGCTACACCTTC; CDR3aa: CASSQVGGVEGGYTF
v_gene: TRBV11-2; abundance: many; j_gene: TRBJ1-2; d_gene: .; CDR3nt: TGTGCCAGCAGCTTAGTACAGGGCAGCTATGGCTACACCTTC; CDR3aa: CASSLVQGSYGYTF
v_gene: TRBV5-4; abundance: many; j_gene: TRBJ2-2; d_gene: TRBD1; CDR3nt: TGTGCCAGCAGCCGGGACAGGGGGCCGGACACCGGGGAGCTGTTTTTT; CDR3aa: CASSRDRGPDTGELFF
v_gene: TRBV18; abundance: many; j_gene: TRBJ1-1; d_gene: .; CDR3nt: TGTGCCAGCTCGGGACGGTTGGACACTGAAGCTTTCTTT; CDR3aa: CASSGRLDTEAFF
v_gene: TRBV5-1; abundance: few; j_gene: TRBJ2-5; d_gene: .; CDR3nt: TGCGCCAGCAGCAAACGGACAGTCCAAGAGACCCAGTACTTC; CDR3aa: CASSKRTVQETQYF
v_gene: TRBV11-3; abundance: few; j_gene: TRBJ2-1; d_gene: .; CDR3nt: TGTGCCAGCAGCTTAGAGAGCCCCCAAAACAGGGCTGATGAGCAGTTCTTC; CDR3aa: CASSLESPQNRADEQFF
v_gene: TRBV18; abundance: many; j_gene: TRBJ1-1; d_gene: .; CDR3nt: TGTGCCAGCTCAAAACTTTCCGGGACAACTTACCTTGGAGACACTGAAGCTTTCTTT; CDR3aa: CASSKLSGTTYLGDTEAFF
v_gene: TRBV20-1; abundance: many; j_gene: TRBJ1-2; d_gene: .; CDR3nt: TGCAGTGCTAGAGACGGAGCAGAATCCTATGGCTACACCTTC; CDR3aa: CSARDGAESYGYTF
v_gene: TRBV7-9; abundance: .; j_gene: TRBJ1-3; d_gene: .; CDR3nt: TGTGCCAGCAGCTCGACGGTAAACTCTGGAAACACCATATATTTT; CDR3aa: CASSSTVNSGNTIYF
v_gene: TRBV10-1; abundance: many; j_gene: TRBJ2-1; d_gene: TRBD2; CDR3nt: TGCGCCAGCAGTACTAGCGGGAGGGCGCGGAATGAGCAGTTCTTC; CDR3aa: CASSTSGRARNEQFF
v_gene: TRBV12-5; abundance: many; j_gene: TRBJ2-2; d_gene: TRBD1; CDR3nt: TGTGCTAGTGGTTGGACCCCGGGACAGAGTCAAACCGGGGAGCTGTTTTTT; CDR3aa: CASGWTPGQSQTGELFF
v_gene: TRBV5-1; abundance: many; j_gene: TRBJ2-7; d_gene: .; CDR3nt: TGCGCCAGCAGCTTAGCTGGGTCCAACGAGCAGTACTTC; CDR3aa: CASSLAGSNEQYF
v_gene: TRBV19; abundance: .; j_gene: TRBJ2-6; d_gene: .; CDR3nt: TGTGCCGGTATGTCACAGGGACCCCACTCTAGGGCCAACGTCCTGACTTTC; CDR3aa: CAGMSQGPHSRANVLTF
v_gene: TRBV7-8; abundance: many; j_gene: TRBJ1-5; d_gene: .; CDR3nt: TGTGCCAGCAGCCCACTCACCATCAATCAGCCCCAGCATTTT; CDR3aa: CASSPLTINQPQHF
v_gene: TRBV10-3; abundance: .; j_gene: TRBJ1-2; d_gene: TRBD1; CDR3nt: TGTGCCATCAGTGCCGCCGGGACAGACGATGGCTACACCTTC; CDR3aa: CAISAAGTDDGYTF
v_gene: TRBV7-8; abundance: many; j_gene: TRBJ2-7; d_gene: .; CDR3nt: TGTGCCAGCAGCTTAGAGGCAGGGGATTCCTACGAGCAGTACTTC; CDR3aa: CASSLEAGDSYEQYF
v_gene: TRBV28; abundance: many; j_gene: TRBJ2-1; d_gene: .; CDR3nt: TGTGCCAGCAGTTTGCCTAGTAATGAGCAGTTCTTC; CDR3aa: CASSLPSNEQFF
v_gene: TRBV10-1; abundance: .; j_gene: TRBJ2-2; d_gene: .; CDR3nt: TGCGCCAGCAGTGAGATTCTAGCCGGGACCGGGGAGCTGTTTTTT; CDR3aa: CASSEILAGTGELFF
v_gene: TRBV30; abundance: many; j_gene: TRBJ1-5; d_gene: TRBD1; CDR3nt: TGTGCCTGGAGTGTACGGACAGGAATCAATCAGCCCCAGCATTTT; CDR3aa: CAWSVRTGINQPQHF
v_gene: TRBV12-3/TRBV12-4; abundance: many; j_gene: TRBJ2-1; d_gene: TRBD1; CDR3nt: TGTGCCAGCAGTTTTTACCCGACAGGGCGATTCAATGAGCAGTTCTTC; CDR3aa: CASSFYPTGRFNEQFF
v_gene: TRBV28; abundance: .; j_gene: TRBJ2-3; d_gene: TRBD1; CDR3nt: TGTGCCAGCAGCCGACAGGGCAGCAGCACAGATACGCAGTATTTT; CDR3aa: CASSRQGSSTDTQYF
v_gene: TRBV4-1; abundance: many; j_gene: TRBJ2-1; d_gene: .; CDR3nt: TGCGCCAGCAGTCTCGACTCAAATAAGCAGTTCTTC; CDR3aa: CASSLDSNKQFF
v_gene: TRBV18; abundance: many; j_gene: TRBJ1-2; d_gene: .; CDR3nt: TGTGCCAGCTCACCGAGAAGTACTAACTATGGCTACACCTTC; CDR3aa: CASSPRSTNYGYTF
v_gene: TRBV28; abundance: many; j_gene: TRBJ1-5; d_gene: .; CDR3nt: TGTGCCAGCAGTTTTTGGGGGTTTCTTCAGCCCCAGCATTTT; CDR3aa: CASSFWGFLQPQHF
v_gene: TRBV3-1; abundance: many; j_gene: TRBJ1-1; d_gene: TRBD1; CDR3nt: TGTGCCAGCAGCCAACCAACAGGGGGCACTGAAGCTTTCTTT; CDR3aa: CASSQPTGGTEAFF
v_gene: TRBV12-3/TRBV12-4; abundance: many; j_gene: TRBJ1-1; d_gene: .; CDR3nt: TGTGCCAGCAGTCAACCTCCGGGCACTGAAGCTTTCTTT; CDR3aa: CASSQPPGTEAFF
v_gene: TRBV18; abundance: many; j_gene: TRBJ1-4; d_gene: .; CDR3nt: TGTGCCAGCTCACCGACCACGGACGCCTCTAATGAAAAACTGTTTTTT; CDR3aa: CASSPTTDASNEKLFF
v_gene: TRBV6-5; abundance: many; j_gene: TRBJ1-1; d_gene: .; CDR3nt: TGTGCCAGCAGTTACTCGGACGCCCCGATGAACACTGAAGCTTTCTTT; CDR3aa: CASSYSDAPMNTEAFF
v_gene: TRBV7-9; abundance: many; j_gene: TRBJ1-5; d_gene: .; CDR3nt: TGTGCCAGCAGTTTAGGGTCAGGGAATCAGCCCCAGCATTTT; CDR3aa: CASSLGSGNQPQHF
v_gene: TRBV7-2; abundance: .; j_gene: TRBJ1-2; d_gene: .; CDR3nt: TGTGCCAGCAGCTTAGTTGAGGCTTATGGCTACACCTTC; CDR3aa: CASSLVEAYGYTF
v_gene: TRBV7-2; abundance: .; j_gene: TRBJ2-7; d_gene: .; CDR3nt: TGTGCCAGCAGTCCACCCTACGGGGGCTACGAGCAGTACTTC; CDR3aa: CASSPPYGGYEQYF
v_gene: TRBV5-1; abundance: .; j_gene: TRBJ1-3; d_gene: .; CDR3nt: TGCGCCAGCAGCCCGGGGTCCGGAAACACCATATATTTT; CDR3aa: CASSPGSGNTIYF
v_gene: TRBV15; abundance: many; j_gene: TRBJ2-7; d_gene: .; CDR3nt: TGTGCCACCAGCAGAGCAGGGGAGCAGTACTTC; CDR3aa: CATSRAGEQYF
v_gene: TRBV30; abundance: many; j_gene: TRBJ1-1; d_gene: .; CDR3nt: TGTGCCTGGAGTGTATCTCGAGAAGCTTTCTTT; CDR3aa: CAWSVSREAFF